The 19 T cell receptor beta chains presented below share a single source sample, sequenced in a study of long-term antiretroviral therapy in people with HIV. The libraries were made with immunoSEQ v3.0 at survey level. The data were produced by immunoSEQ multiplex PCR, yet TCRdb's version contains in-frame clones alone and is incomplete. This table holds 28,000 or so clones, just under 80% found once. The sample was unsorted PBMCs, taken 1.5 years before starting antiretroviral therapy. The source of these receptors is a man aged 18 to 35 with HIV.

This chain links TRBV27 with TRBJ2-7; D ambiguous. With 6 bases removed from V and 0 bases from J, the gap between germline ends came to 9 bases. This CDR3 is built from 13 residues. CDR1 and CDR2 from the germline V gene are MNHEY and SMNVEV (reference sequence). The CDR3 DNA sequence: TGTGCCAGCAGCGTATACAGCTCCTACGAGCAGTACTTC. Amino acid sequence: CASSVYSSYEQYF.

The chain carries TRBV30 and TRBJ2-7; TRBD2 matches at 9 bases. There are 13 residues in the CDR3. After removal of 4 bases from V and 2 bases from J, the junction contained 3 bases not matched to a gene. The germline V gene encodes CDR1 GTSNPN and CDR2 SVGIG (reference sequence). The CDR3 DNA is TGTGCCTGGAAGACTAGCGGCGCCTACGAGCAGTACTTC. Protein product: CAWKTSGAYEQYF. The whole variable domain, remainder taken from reference TRBV30 and TRBJ2-7, is SQTIHQWPATLVQPVGSPLSLECTVEGTSNPNLYWYRQAAGRGLQLLFYSVGIGQISSEVPQNLSASRPQDRQFILSSKKLLLSDSGFYLCAWKTSGAYEQYFGPGTRLTVT.

In this sample, this clone turned up once. V gene TRBV19 combines with J gene TRBJ1-1; the D is unclear. The CDR3 contains 14 residues. Trimming took off 5 bases at V and 4 bases at J, with 14 bases between the two ends. Germline CDR1 reads LNHDA; CDR2 reads SQIVND (reference sequence). CDR3 sequence (DNA): TGTGCCAGTAGTTTCCGAGAACGGGGCACTGAAGCTTTCTTT. It specifies CASSFRERGTEAFF.

The chain couples TRBV4-3 to TRBJ2-7; D possibly corresponds to TRBD2 (6 bases). Trimming cost V 0 bases and J 5 bases, with 17 bases left between them. CDR3 size: 16 residues. Per the germline V gene, CDR1 is LGHNA and CDR2 is YSLEER. The CDR3 DNA is TGCGCCAGCAGCCAAGAGGAGGAGGGAGGTTACGACGAGCAGTACTTC. Translation: CASSQEEEGGYDEQYF.

V usage is TRBV5-1 and J usage is TRBJ2-2, with TRBD1 matching over 7 bases. V dropped 3 bases and J dropped 7; count of bases not matched to a gene: 6. CDR3 length: 14 amino acids. The germline V gene encodes CDR1 SGHRS and CDR2 YFSETQ. CDR3 region: CASSYTQGVGELFF. The DNA of the CDR3 is TGCGCCAGCAGCTATACTCAGGGGGTCGGGGAGCTGTTTTTT. The full variable domain, in which reference TRBV5-1 and TRBJ2-2 provide the parts outside the CDR3, is KAGVTQTPRYLIKTRGQQVTLSCSPISGHRSVSWYQQTPGQGLQFLFEYFSETQRNKGNFPGRFSGRQFSNSRSEMNVSTLELGDSALYLCASSYTQGVGELFFGEGSRLTVL.

The V and J genes are TRBV29-1 and TRBJ1-4; 8 nucleotides match TRBD1. The length of the CDR3 is 17 residues. Trimming took 4 bases from V and 12 from J; bases not matched to a gene: 22. Germline values: CDR1 SQVTM, CDR2 ANQGSEA. CDR3 sequence (DNA): TGCAGCGTTGGAAAGTACATCACGGACAGGGAGGGGGAGGAACTGTTTTTT. It encodes CSVGKYITDREGEELFF. Combining the CDR3 with reference TRBV29-1 and TRBJ1-4 gives the whole variable domain SAVISQKPSRDICQRGTSLTIQCQVDSQVTMMFWYRQQPGQSLTLIATANQGSEATYESGFVIDKFPISRPNLTFSTLTVSNMSPEDSSIYLCSVGKYITDREGEELFFGSGTQLSVL.

The V and J genes are TRBV28 and TRBJ1-2, with D perhaps matching TRBD1 (6 bases). The V and J ends lost 7 bases and 4 bases respectively, with 16 bases between them. The CDR3 runs to 14 residues. The germline V gene encodes CDR1 MDHEN and CDR2 SYDVKM. The CDR3 region has the DNA TGTGCCAGCACCTTTAGGGGGTTCGGCTATGGCTACACCTTC. Its translation: CASTFRGFGYGYTF.

This clone was picked up one time. The V call is TRBV29-1, the J call TRBJ2-1; tentative D call: TRBD2 (7 bases). The V gene lost 1 base and the J gene lost 3 bases, with 13 bases spanning the gap. Germline CDR1 SQVTM, CDR2 ANQGSEA. The CDR3 runs to 15 residues. The CDR3 DNA follows: TGCAGCGTTGAAGGGTCGGGGGGCCTCTACAATGAGCAGTTCTTC. Translated: CSVEGSGGLYNEQFF.

This chain joins TRBV19 and TRBJ2-3; D is uncertain. V gave up 1 base and J gave up 2 bases, with 7 bases separating them. CDR1 and CDR2 (germline): LNHDA, SQIVND (reference sequence). This CDR3 spans 14 amino acids. The chain's CDR3 is CASSIAGNTDTQYF. As DNA, the CDR3 is TGTGCCAGTAGTATAGCAGGAAACACAGATACGCAGTATTTT.

This chain links TRBV10-3 with TRBJ2-7; 12 bases are a match to TRBD1. The CDR3 has 18 residues. CDR1 is ENHRY, CDR2 SYGVKD, per germline. V was clipped by 11 bases and J by 0 bases; unmatched bases: 17. The CDR3 bases are TGTGCCTCGGGCTCGGGGACAGGGGGCCGCCGCAGCTCCTACGAGCAGTACTTC. Amino acid sequence: CASGSGTGGRRSSYEQYF.

The rearrangement links TRBV23-1 to TRBJ2-7; 13 bases match TRBD2. TRBV23-1 is identified as an open reading frame with a role that is uncertain. The CDR3 has 17 residues. Unmatched junction bases numbered 12, after V lost 7 bases and J lost 3 bases. CDR3 in amino acids: CASNPSKTSGGRYEQYF. CDR3 in DNA: TGCGCCAGCAACCCCTCAAAGACTAGCGGGGGGCGCTACGAGCAGTACTTC.

This chain uses TRBV28 with TRBJ2-7; 7 nucleotides match TRBD1. V shed 4 bases and J 0 bases; nucleotides not matched to a gene: 9. Germline V gene data show CDR1 as MDHEN and CDR2 as SYDVKM. The CDR3 length is 16 residues. The CDR3 coding sequence is TGTGCCAGCAGTTCCCTACAGGGGCACTCCTCCTACGAGCAGTACTTC. Protein: CASSSLQGHSSYEQYF. Full variable domain (missing parts from reference TRBV28 and TRBJ2-7): DVKVTQSSRYLVKRTGEKVFLECVQDMDHENMFWYRQDPGLGLRLIYFSYDVKMKEKGDIPEGYSVSREKKERFSLILESASTNQTSMYLCASSSLQGHSSYEQYFGPGTRLTVT.

The rearrangement joins TRBV27 to TRBJ2-3; D gene uncertain. This CDR3 contains 15 residues. The germline gives CDR1 MNHEY, CDR2 SMNVEV (reference sequence). V was shortened by 6 bases and J by 2 bases, with 15 bases between the two germline ends. The CDR3 nucleotides are TGTGCCAGCAGCTCCGGATTTAAAAACACAGATACGCAGTATTTT. Translating gives CASSSGFKNTDTQYF.

This chain uses TRBV6-4 with TRBJ2-6; unclear D gene. Trimming left V 5 bases short and J 0 bases short, with 8 bases between. The CDR3 has 15 amino acids. Germline lookup yields CDR1 MRHNA and CDR2 SNTAGT. The CDR3 bases are TGTGCCAGCAGTAAGAGCCACTCTGGGGCCAACGTCCTGACTTTC. It encodes CASSKSHSGANVLTF.

The CDR3 nucleotides read TGCGCCAGCAGCCAAGATGGGGCAGGGCGAAATTTCCACTATGGCTACACCTTC. This gives the protein CASSQDGAGRNFHYGYTF. The rearrangement joins TRBV4-3 to TRBJ1-2; perhaps TRBD1 as D (5 bases). In germline, CDR1 is LGHNA, CDR2 YSLEER. The ends were cut back, 0 bases at V and 3 bases at J, with 20 bases in the middle. The CDR3 contains 18 residues.

The genes are TRBV30 and TRBJ2-6; possible D gene TRBD1, 6 bases. Germline-derived CDR1 and CDR2 are GTSNPN and SVGIG (reference sequence). The CDR3 loop spans 15 amino acids. V was clipped by 5 bases and J by 1 base, with 12 bases between them. Here the CDR3 reads CAWQGLPSGANVLTF. The CDR3 nucleotides read TGTGCCTGGCAGGGGCTCCCTTCTGGGGCCAACGTCCTGACTTTC.

The chain combines TRBV19 with TRBJ2-7; D not certain. The CDR3 contains 13 residues. Looked up from germline, CDR1 is LNHDA and CDR2 is SQIVND (reference sequence). Trimming pared 3 bases from V and 5 bases from J, leaving 11 bases between. The CDR3: CASSIADGDEQYF. CDR3 sequence (DNA): TGTGCCAGTAGTATTGCGGACGGCGACGAGCAGTACTTC.

The rearrangement uses TRBV4-2 and TRBJ1-5; unclear D gene. Per the germline V gene, CDR1 is LGHNA and CDR2 is YNFKEQ. Between the trimmed V and J ends, which lost 4 bases and 0 bases, there was a span of 10 bases. This CDR3 is 15 amino acids long. The CDR3 nucleotides read TGTGCCAGCAGCCTTAAGACCTATAGCAATCAGCCCCAGCATTTT. Translating gives CASSLKTYSNQPQHF.

This chain connects TRBV2 to TRBJ2-7, with 11 bases aligning to TRBD1. The CDR3 runs 15 residues. Germline V lookup: CDR1 SNHLY, CDR2 FYNNEI. V lost 7 bases to trimming and J lost 4 bases; unmatched junction nucleotides: 9. CDR3 region: CASKDLWDRGYEQYF. CDR3 sequence (DNA): TGTGCCAGCAAAGATCTCTGGGACAGGGGGTACGAGCAGTACTTC.